The 29 T cell receptor beta chains below were found in one sample sequenced in a study of blood T cell repertoires in COVID-19. Sequencing was performed with immunoSEQ multiplex PCR; in TCRdb, only in-frame clones are kept and a portion is missing. The table lists about 240,000 clones, about 84% of them singletons. What was sequenced was peripheral blood. The receptors shown here come from a man at least 80 years old with acute or convalescent COVID-19.

The chain employs TRBV23-1 and TRBJ1-4; TRBD1 aligns across 7 bases. TRBV23-1 is noted as an ORF with a role that remains uncertain. The CDR3 runs to 15 residues. Losses at the gene ends were 3 bases for V and 4 bases for J; bases not matched to a gene: 5. The CDR3 here is CASSHSRDSNEKLFF. The CDR3 DNA reads as TGCGCCAGCAGTCACTCCCGGGACAGTAATGAAAAACTGTTTTTT.

The chain joins TRBV5-4 to TRBJ1-6; 7 bases are shared with TRBD1. Germline CDR1 reads SGHNT; CDR2 reads YYREEE (reference sequence). There are 13 residues in the CDR3. Germline trimming cut 4 bases from V and 8 bases from J; bases unmatched to any gene: 3. The CDR3 loop reads CASSRDSHSPLHF. The CDR3 DNA follows: TGTGCCAGCAGCCGGGACAGCCATTCACCCCTCCACTTT.

The rearrangement joins TRBV7-6 to TRBJ1-1; D possibly corresponds to TRBD1 (5 bases). Germline loops: CDR1 SGHVS, CDR2 FNYEAQ. The CDR3 runs 13 residues. V was clipped by 5 bases and J by 10 bases, with 17 bases between them. CDR3 region: CASSRDTVGGAFF. The DNA for the CDR3 is TGTGCCAGCAGCCGTGACACGGTCGGGGGAGCTTTCTTT.

The chain carries TRBV9 and TRBJ1-6, with D possibly being TRBD1 (6 bases). The CDR3 loop spans 15 amino acids. Between the trimmed V and J ends, which lost 2 bases and 9 bases, there was a span of 15 bases. From germline, CDR1 is SGDLS and CDR2 YYNGEE. CDR3 sequence: CASSVGGQSSSPLHF. DNA of the CDR3: TGTGCCAGCAGCGTCGGGGGGCAGAGTAGTTCACCCCTCCACTTT.

The chain joins TRBV11-2 to TRBJ1-2; D might be TRBD1 (5 bases). The germline V gene encodes CDR1 SGHAT and CDR2 FQNNGV. This CDR3 has 16 residues. V dropped 2 bases and J dropped 6 bases, with 19 bases sitting between them. CDR3 sequence reads: CASSLWPPRAGDGYTF. CDR3 in DNA: TGTGCCAGCAGCTTATGGCCCCCAAGGGCGGGGGATGGCTACACCTTC. The full variable domain, rest sourced from reference TRBV11-2 and TRBJ1-2, is EAGVAQSPRYKIIEKRQSVAFWCNPISGHATLYWYQQILGQGPKLLIQFQNNGVVDDSQLPKDRFSAERLKGVDSTLKIQPAKLEDSAVYLCASSLWPPRAGDGYTFGSGTRLTVV.

The V and J genes are TRBV19 and TRBJ1-4; TRBD1 agrees at 10 bases. This CDR3 is built from 17 residues. The V gene end was trimmed by 5 bases and the J gene end by 7 bases; junction bases not matched to a gene: 13. Germline loops: CDR1 LNHDA, CDR2 SQIVND (reference sequence). CDR3 sequence reads: CASSGEGQGMFGEKLFF. The CDR3 bases are TGTGCCAGTAGTGGCGAGGGACAGGGGATGTTTGGTGAAAAACTGTTTTTT.

This chain links TRBV6-5 with TRBJ1-2, with 7 bases that match TRBD1. Per the germline V gene, CDR1 is MNHEY and CDR2 is SVGAGI. Unmatched junction bases numbered 4, after V lost 6 bases and J lost 3 bases. The CDR3 runs 13 residues. CDR3 in DNA: TGTGCCAGCAGCCGGGGGACAGACTATGGCTACACCTTC. Translating it yields CASSRGTDYGYTF.

This chain uses TRBV24-1 with TRBJ1-5; D remains unclear. There are 15 residues in the CDR3. Germline loops: CDR1 KGHDR, CDR2 SFDVKD. V lost 5 bases and J lost 1, with 11 bases in between. The CDR3 region is CATSGEAKSNQPQHF. CDR3 DNA sequence: TGTGCCACCAGTGGCGAGGCCAAGAGCAATCAGCCCCAGCATTTT.

This chain connects TRBV5-8 to TRBJ2-1; 8 bases align to TRBD2. The CDR3 sequence is 13 residues long. CDR1 is SGHTS and CDR2 is YDEGEE in the germline V gene. Trimming cost V 3 bases and J 7 bases; bases outside gene matches: 3. The CDR3 DNA is TGTGCCAGCAGCTCGCGCGGGGGGAATGAGCAGTTCTTC. It encodes CASSSRGGNEQFF.

The chain is built from TRBV4-1 and TRBJ1-6; weak D call: TRBD1 (6 bases). V dropped 4 bases and J dropped 0 bases, with 13 bases sitting between them. Germline values: CDR1 MGHRA, CDR2 YSYEKL. This CDR3 contains 17 residues. In DNA, the CDR3 is TGCGCCAGCAGCCTTACAACAGGGAGCTCCTATAATTCACCCCTCCACTTT. Amino acids: CASSLTTGSSYNSPLHF.

The rearrangement joins TRBV5-1 to TRBJ1-1; the match to TRBD1 covers 8 bases. Unmatched junction bases numbered 4, after V lost 6 bases and J lost 0 bases. CDR3 size: 14 residues. The V gene's germline CDR1 is SGHRS and CDR2 YFSETQ. The CDR3 DNA sequence: TGCGCCAGCAACTCGGGACAGGTGAACACTGAAGCTTTCTTT. It yields the protein CASNSGQVNTEAFF.

The chain couples TRBV6-2 or TRBV6-3 to TRBJ2-1; the D gene is possibly TRBD2 (6 bases). The CDR3 sequence is 13 residues long. The germline V gene encodes CDR1 MNHEY and CDR2 SVGEGT. Trimming removed 5 bases at V and 12 bases at J, with 17 bases between. In DNA, the CDR3 is TGTGCCAGCAGTCAGGGCTCGAGGGGAGGGCAGTTCTTC. Translated: CASSQGSRGGQFF.

The V call is TRBV28, the J call TRBJ1-3; the D gene is possibly TRBD1 (5 bases). V lost 3 bases and J lost 9, with 9 bases in between. The CDR3 sequence is 12 residues long. Germline V gives CDR1 MDHEN, CDR2 SYDVKM. The CDR3 bases are TGTGCCAGCAGTTTTAGGGGAGGCACCATATATTTT. Its translation is CASSFRGGTIYF. Full variable domain (remainder filled in from reference TRBV28 and TRBJ1-3): DVKVTQSSRYLVKRTGEKVFLECVQDMDHENMFWYRQDPGLGLRLIYFSYDVKMKEKGDIPEGYSVSREKKERFSLILESASTNQTSMYLCASSFRGGTIYFGEGSWLTVV.

This rearrangement joins TRBV19 to TRBJ2-7, with 12 positions matching TRBD2. After removal of 6 bases from V and 2 bases from J, the junction contained 2 bases not matched to a gene. The germline V gene has CDR1 LNHDA and CDR2 SQIVND (reference sequence). The CDR3 is made up of 14 amino acids. The CDR3, as DNA: TGTGCCAGTAGGCTAGCGGGAGGGCCCTACGAGCAGTACTTC. This gives the protein CASRLAGGPYEQYF.

The genes are TRBV6-5 and TRBJ2-1; the match to TRBD2 covers 7 bases. This CDR3 region has 15 residues. The germline V gene encodes CDR1 MNHEY and CDR2 SVGAGI. Trimming removed 5 bases from V and 1 base from J; junction bases left unmatched: 5. CDR3 region: CASSMAAGSYNEQFF. In DNA, the CDR3 is TGTGCCAGCAGTATGGCAGCGGGGTCCTACAATGAGCAGTTCTTC.

The sample holds one count of this clone. CDR3 sequence reads: CASSYSGGYNYGYTF. CDR3 nucleotides: TGTGCCAGCAGTTACTCGGGGGGATATAACTATGGCTACACCTTC. The chain uses TRBV6-5 and TRBJ1-2; D might be TRBD1 (5 bases). V dropped 0 bases and J dropped 1 base, with 9 bases sitting between them. This CDR3 is 15 amino acids long. Germline V gene sequence: CDR1 MNHEY, CDR2 SVGAGI.

This sequence joins TRBV28 and TRBJ2-3, with TRBD2 matching 8 bases. The CDR3 runs 15 residues. The germline gives CDR1 MDHEN, CDR2 SYDVKM. V was pared by 2 bases and J by 3 bases, with 4 bases of the junction left unmatched. In nucleotides, the CDR3 is TGTGCCAGCAGTTTACCGGGGGGGCTTACAGATACGCAGTATTTT. Translation gives CASSLPGGLTDTQYF.

The V call is TRBV12-3 or TRBV12-4, the J call TRBJ1-6, with no clear D. The CDR3 contains 12 residues. Trimming removed 4 bases from V and 11 bases from J, with 9 bases in between. CDR3 DNA sequence: TGTGCCAGCAGTTCCCCCTCGGCACCCCTCCACTTT. Protein sequence: CASSSPSAPLHF.

The chain recombines TRBV27 with TRBJ1-6; TRBD1 matches at 8 bases. With V trimmed by 5 bases and J by 7 bases, 10 bases remained unmatched. The CDR3 spans 16 residues. Germline CDR1 is MNHEY and CDR2 is SMNVEV (reference sequence). The CDR3 here is CASSPLWTGLNSPLHF. As DNA, the CDR3 is TGTGCCAGCAGTCCGCTCTGGACAGGGTTGAATTCACCCCTCCACTTT.

J is TRBJ1-2 and V is TRBV14; 8 positions match TRBD1. J lost 3 bases, V lost 4 bases, and 4 bases had no gene match. The CDR3 loop spans 14 amino acids. Germline V gene sequence: CDR1 SGHDN, CDR2 FVKESK. The CDR3 region is CASSPAGGYYGYTF. The DNA of the CDR3 is TGTGCCAGCAGCCCAGCAGGGGGCTACTATGGCTACACCTTC.

The V and J genes are TRBV7-2 and TRBJ1-1; a weak D match, TRBD1 (6 bases). Deletions cut 1 base from V and 0 bases from J, with 9 bases between. This CDR3 contains 15 residues. Germline V lookup: CDR1 SGHTA, CDR2 FQGNSA. The CDR3 spells CASSLGQVMNTEAFF. CDR3 DNA sequence: TGTGCCAGCAGCTTAGGACAGGTCATGAACACTGAAGCTTTCTTT. Full variable domain (missing parts from reference TRBV7-2 and TRBJ1-1): GAGVSQSPSNKVTEKGKDVELRCDPISGHTALYWYRQSLGQGLEFLIYFQGNSAPDKSGLPSDRFSAERTGGSVSTLTIQRTQQEDSAVYLCASSLGQVMNTEAFFGQGTRLTVV.

As for this clone: The limits of the CDR3 on the DNA are not certain, so only TCRdb's listed CDR3 is given. This chain uses TRBV21-1 with TRBJ1-1; TRBD1, the table's D call, was not compared with the DNA. TRBV21-1 is given as a pseudogene. The CDR3 is 14 residues long, counting both termini. CDR3 region: CASIFGPGNTEAFF.

This sequence joins TRBV27 and TRBJ2-7, with 9 bases that match TRBD2. Germline V lookup: CDR1 MNHEY, CDR2 SMNVEV (reference sequence). This CDR3 is 15 amino acids long. The V segment lost 2 bases and the J segment 5 bases; nucleotides outside the gene matches: 7. DNA for the CDR3: TGTGCCAGCAGTTTACGAGTAGCGGGAGTTCACGAGCAGTACTTC. This gives the protein CASSLRVAGVHEQYF.

This clone was seen a single time. V gene TRBV29-1 combines with J gene TRBJ1-1; D unresolved. The CDR3 is 12 amino acids. Trimming removed 7 bases from V and 0 bases from J, with 9 bases in between. Germline V lookup: CDR1 SQVTM, CDR2 ANQGSEA. CDR3 in amino acids: CSGKQMNTEAFF. As DNA, the CDR3 is TGCAGCGGAAAACAGATGAACACTGAAGCTTTCTTT.

Turning to this clone: Other DNA sequences from this sample encode an identical CDR3 as well. The chain has TRBV5-6 and TRBJ2-6; D is perhaps TRBD1 (6 bases). Trimming pared 2 bases from V and 1 base from J, leaving 7 bases between. Germline values: CDR1 SGHDT, CDR2 YYEEEE. The CDR3 runs 15 residues. The CDR3 region is CASSFRGSGANVLTF. In DNA form, the CDR3 reads TGTGCCAGCAGCTTCAGGGGATCTGGGGCCAACGTCCTGACTTTC.

Written as DNA, the CDR3 is TGTGCCAGCAGTACCTTGGACAGGGGGACCAACATTCAGTACTTC. Its translation: CASSTLDRGTNIQYF. The chain uses TRBV7-9 and TRBJ2-4, with 10 bases identical to TRBD1. CDR1 is SEHNR, CDR2 FQNEAQ, per germline (reference sequence). J gave up 7 bases and V 6 bases, and 9 bases lay outside the gene matches. This CDR3 is built from 15 residues.

This sequence joins TRBV6-1 and TRBJ2-7; D gene uncertain. The germline V gene has CDR1 MNHNS and CDR2 SASEGT. The V end was cut by 2 bases, the J end by 3 bases, with 14 bases between. The length of the CDR3 is 15 residues. Here the CDR3 reads CASSESLLIVYEQYF. CDR3 coding DNA: TGTGCCAGCAGTGAATCCCTACTAATAGTCTACGAGCAGTACTTC.

The chain has TRBV20-1 and TRBJ2-4; the match to TRBD2 covers 14 bases. The length of the CDR3 is 18 residues. V gave up 3 bases and J gave up 1 base; unmatched junction bases: 8. The germline V gene encodes CDR1 DFQATT and CDR2 SNEGSKA (reference sequence). CDR3 amino acids: CSASRLAGGPEAKNIQYF. The CDR3, as DNA: TGCAGTGCTAGTCGACTAGCGGGAGGGCCGGAGGCCAAAAACATTCAGTACTTC.

CDR3 amino acids: CASSIWKTQDRGQETQYF. DNA of the CDR3: TGTGCCAGTAGTATTTGGAAAACCCAGGACAGGGGCCAAGAGACCCAGTACTTC. The gene calls are TRBV19 and TRBJ2-5; 9 bases are shared with TRBD1. Germline CDR1 is LNHDA and CDR2 is SQIVND (reference sequence). The ends lost 3 bases at V and 1 base at J; junction bases unmatched: 12. The CDR3 spans 18 residues.